The 2 T cell receptor beta chains below come from one sample, sequenced in a study of cytotoxic CD8 clonotypes in ibrutinib-treated CLL. Sequenced by immunoSEQ multiplex PCR; TCRdb stores in-frame clones only, minus some. Here the sample spans just under 70,000 clones, more than 60% being singletons. The starting material was PBMCs, obtained after 12 months of ibrutinib treatment. All receptors derive from a human donor with chronic lymphocytic leukemia.

V gene TRBV19 combines with J gene TRBJ1-5, with unresolved D. Germline lookup yields CDR1 LNHDA and CDR2 SQIVND (reference sequence). The CDR3 loop spans 15 amino acids. V lost 5 bases and J lost 3, with 14 bases in between. The CDR3 DNA reads TGTGCCAGTAGTCCCAGAGGGCAGACCAATCAGCCCCAGCATTTT. The encoded protein is CASSPRGQTNQPQHF.

This chain uses TRBV6-5 with TRBJ2-2; D is perhaps TRBD1 (6 bases). The CDR3 is 14 amino acids. With 8 bases removed from V and 0 bases from J, the gap between germline ends came to 10 bases. The V gene's germline CDR1 is MNHEY and CDR2 SVGAGI. DNA of the CDR3: TGTGCCAGCGGACGGACAGCGAACACCGGGGAGCTGTTTTTT. Translated, it gives CASGRTANTGELFF.